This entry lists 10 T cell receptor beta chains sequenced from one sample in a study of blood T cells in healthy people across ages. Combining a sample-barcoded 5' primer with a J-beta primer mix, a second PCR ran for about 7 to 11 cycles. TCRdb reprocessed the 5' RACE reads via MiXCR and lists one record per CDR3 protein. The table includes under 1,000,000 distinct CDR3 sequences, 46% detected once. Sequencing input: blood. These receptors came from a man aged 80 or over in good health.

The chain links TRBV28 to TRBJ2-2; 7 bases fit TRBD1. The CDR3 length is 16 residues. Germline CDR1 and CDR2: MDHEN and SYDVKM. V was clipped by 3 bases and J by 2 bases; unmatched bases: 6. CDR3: CASSFHRTGNTGELFF. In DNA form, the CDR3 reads TGTGCCAGCAGTTTCCATCGGACAGGAAACACCGGGGAGCTGTTTTTT.

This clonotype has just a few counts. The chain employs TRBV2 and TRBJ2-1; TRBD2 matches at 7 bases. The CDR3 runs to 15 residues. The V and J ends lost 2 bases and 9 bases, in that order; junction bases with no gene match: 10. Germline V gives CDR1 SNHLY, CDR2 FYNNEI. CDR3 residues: CASSEIGSWGGEQFF. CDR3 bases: TGTGCCAGCAGTGAAATCGGGAGCTGGGGGGGTGAGCAGTTCTTC.

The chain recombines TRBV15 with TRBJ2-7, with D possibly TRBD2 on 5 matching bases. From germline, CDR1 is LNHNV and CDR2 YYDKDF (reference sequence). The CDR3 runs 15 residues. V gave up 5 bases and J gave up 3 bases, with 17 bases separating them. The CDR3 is CATSPRQRGIYEQYF. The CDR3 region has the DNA TGTGCCACCAGCCCTCGTCAGAGAGGGATCTACGAGCAGTACTTC.

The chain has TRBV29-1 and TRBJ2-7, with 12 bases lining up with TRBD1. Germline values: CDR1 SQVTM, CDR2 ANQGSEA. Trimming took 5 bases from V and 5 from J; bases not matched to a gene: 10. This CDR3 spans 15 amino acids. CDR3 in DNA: TGCAGCGTTCTCCCGGGACAGGGGGCAAGGGACGAGCAGTACTTC. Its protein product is CSVLPGQGARDEQYF.

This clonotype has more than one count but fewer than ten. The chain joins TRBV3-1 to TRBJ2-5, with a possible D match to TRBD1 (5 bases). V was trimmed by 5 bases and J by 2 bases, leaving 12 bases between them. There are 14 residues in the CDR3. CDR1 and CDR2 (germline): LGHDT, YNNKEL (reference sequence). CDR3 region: CASSNQGIQETQYF. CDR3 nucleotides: TGTGCCAGCAGCAATCAGGGAATTCAAGAGACCCAGTACTTC.

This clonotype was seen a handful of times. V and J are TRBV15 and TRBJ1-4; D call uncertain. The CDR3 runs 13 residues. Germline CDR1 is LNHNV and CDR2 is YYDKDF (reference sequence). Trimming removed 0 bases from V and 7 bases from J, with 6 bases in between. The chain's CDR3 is CATSRDVGEKLFF. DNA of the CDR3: TGTGCCACCAGCAGAGACGTTGGTGAAAAACTGTTTTTT.

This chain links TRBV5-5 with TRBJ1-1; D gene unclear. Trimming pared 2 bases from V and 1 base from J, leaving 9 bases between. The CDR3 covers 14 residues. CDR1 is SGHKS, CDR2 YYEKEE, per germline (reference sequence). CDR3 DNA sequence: TGTGCCAGCAGCTTAGAACCAAGGAACACTGAAGCTTTCTTT. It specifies CASSLEPRNTEAFF.

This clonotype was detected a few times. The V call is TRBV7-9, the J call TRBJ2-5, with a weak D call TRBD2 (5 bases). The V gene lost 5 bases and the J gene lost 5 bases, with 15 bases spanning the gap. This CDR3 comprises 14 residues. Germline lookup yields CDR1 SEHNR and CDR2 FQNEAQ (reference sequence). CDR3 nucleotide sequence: TGTGCCAGCAGCCACGGGGTCGTAGGGGAGACCCAGTACTTC. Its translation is CASSHGVVGETQYF.

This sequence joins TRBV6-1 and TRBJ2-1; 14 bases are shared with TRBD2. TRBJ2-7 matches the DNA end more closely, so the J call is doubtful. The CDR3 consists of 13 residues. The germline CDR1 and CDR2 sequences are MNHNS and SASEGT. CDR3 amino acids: CAGRLAGGDEQYF. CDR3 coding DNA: TGTGCCGGCCGACTAGCGGGAGGGGATGAGCAGTACTTC.

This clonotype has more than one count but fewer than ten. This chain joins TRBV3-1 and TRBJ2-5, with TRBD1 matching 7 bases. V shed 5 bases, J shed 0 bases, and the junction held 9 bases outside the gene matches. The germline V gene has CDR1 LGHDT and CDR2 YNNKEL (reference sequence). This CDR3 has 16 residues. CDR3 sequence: CASSSRGRGNQETQYF. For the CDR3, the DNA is TGTGCCAGCAGCAGCCGGGGCAGGGGGAACCAAGAGACCCAGTACTTC.